The 7 T cell receptor beta chains listed next were all sequenced from one sample in a study of T cells after yellow fever vaccination. TCRdb called the 5' RACE reads again in MiXCR, with one record for every CDR3 protein. The data show roughly 520,000 distinct CDR3 sequences, 21% seen once. This specimen was PBMCs, taken around 3 weeks after the first yellow fever vaccination. Every receptor here comes from a young man who received the YFV17D yellow fever vaccine.

This chain links TRBV27 with TRBJ2-1; possibly TRBD2 for D (6 bases). The CDR3 consists of 14 residues. Trimming left V 7 bases short and J 0 bases short, with 10 bases between. Germline lookup yields CDR1 MNHEY and CDR2 SMNVEV (reference sequence). CDR3 bases: TGTGCCAGCAAATGGGGAGGCTCCTACAATGAGCAGTTCTTC. It encodes CASKWGGSYNEQFF.

This clonotype was seen only a few times. The chain couples TRBV5-1 to TRBJ1-2, with a weak D call TRBD1 (5 bases). CDR3 length: 14 residues. Germline CDR1 reads SGHRS; CDR2 reads YFSETQ. V lost 7 bases and J 5 bases, leaving 18 bases between the germline ends. CDR3 amino acids: CASHHGQGTYGYTF. The CDR3 DNA sequence: TGCGCCAGCCATCACGGCCAAGGGACGTATGGCTACACCTTC.

V is TRBV3-1 and J is TRBJ2-2, with 9 bases lining up with TRBD2. CDR1 is LGHDT, CDR2 YNNKEL, per germline (reference sequence). The CDR3 runs 15 residues. The V segment lost 10 bases and the J segment 6 bases; nucleotides outside the gene matches: 12. The CDR3 coding sequence is TGTGCCACCTCCCCAAGCCAGCGGGGGGCCGGGGAGCTGTTTTTT. It is translated as CATSPSQRGAGELFF. The complete variable domain, with remaining parts taken from reference TRBV3-1 and TRBJ2-2, reads DTAVSQTPKYLVTQMGNDKSIKCEQNLGHDTMYWYKQDSKKFLKIMFSYNNKELIINETVPNRFSPKSPDKAHLNLHINSLELGDSAVYFCATSPSQRGAGELFFGEGSRLTVL.

The chain has TRBV6-2 or TRBV6-3 and TRBJ1-5; possible D gene TRBD1, 6 bases. Trimming cost V 8 bases and J 6 bases, with 17 bases left between them. The V gene's germline CDR1 is MNHEY and CDR2 SVGEGT. The CDR3 loop spans 14 amino acids. CDR3 DNA sequence: TGTGCCAGCGGTAGCGGAGCAGGGGTTCAGCCCCAGCATTTT. As protein: CASGSGAGVQPQHF.

A few counts support this clonotype. The V and J genes are TRBV6-5 and TRBJ2-5; a possible D gene is TRBD1 (5 bases). Between the trimmed V and J ends, which lost 2 bases and 4 bases, there was a span of 8 bases. The V gene's germline CDR1 is MNHEY and CDR2 SVGAGI. The CDR3 runs 13 residues. CDR3 sequence: CASSYGARETQYF. In DNA, the CDR3 is TGTGCCAGCAGTTACGGGGCCCGAGAGACCCAGTACTTC.

In its sample, this clonotype was seen a few times. CDR3 in amino acids: CASSSGQGNREQYF. The CDR3 region has the DNA TGCGCCAGCAGCTCAGGACAGGGGAATCGAGAGCAGTACTTC. This chain joins TRBV5-1 and TRBJ2-7; 9 nucleotides match TRBD1. Looked up from germline, CDR1 is SGHRS and CDR2 is YFSETQ. Losses at the gene ends were 3 bases for V and 7 bases for J; bases not matched to a gene: 8. There are 14 residues in the CDR3.

This clonotype was seen a few times. The J gene is TRBJ2-2, the V gene TRBV4-3; TRBD2 is a possible D gene (7 bases). In germline, CDR1 is LGHNA, CDR2 YSLEER. With 0 bases removed from V and 6 bases from J, the gap between germline ends came to 11 bases. This CDR3 spans 15 amino acids. The CDR3 DNA sequence: TGCGCCAGCAGCCAAGATAGAGGGGGGGCCGGGGAGCTGTTTTTT. It yields the protein CASSQDRGGAGELFF.